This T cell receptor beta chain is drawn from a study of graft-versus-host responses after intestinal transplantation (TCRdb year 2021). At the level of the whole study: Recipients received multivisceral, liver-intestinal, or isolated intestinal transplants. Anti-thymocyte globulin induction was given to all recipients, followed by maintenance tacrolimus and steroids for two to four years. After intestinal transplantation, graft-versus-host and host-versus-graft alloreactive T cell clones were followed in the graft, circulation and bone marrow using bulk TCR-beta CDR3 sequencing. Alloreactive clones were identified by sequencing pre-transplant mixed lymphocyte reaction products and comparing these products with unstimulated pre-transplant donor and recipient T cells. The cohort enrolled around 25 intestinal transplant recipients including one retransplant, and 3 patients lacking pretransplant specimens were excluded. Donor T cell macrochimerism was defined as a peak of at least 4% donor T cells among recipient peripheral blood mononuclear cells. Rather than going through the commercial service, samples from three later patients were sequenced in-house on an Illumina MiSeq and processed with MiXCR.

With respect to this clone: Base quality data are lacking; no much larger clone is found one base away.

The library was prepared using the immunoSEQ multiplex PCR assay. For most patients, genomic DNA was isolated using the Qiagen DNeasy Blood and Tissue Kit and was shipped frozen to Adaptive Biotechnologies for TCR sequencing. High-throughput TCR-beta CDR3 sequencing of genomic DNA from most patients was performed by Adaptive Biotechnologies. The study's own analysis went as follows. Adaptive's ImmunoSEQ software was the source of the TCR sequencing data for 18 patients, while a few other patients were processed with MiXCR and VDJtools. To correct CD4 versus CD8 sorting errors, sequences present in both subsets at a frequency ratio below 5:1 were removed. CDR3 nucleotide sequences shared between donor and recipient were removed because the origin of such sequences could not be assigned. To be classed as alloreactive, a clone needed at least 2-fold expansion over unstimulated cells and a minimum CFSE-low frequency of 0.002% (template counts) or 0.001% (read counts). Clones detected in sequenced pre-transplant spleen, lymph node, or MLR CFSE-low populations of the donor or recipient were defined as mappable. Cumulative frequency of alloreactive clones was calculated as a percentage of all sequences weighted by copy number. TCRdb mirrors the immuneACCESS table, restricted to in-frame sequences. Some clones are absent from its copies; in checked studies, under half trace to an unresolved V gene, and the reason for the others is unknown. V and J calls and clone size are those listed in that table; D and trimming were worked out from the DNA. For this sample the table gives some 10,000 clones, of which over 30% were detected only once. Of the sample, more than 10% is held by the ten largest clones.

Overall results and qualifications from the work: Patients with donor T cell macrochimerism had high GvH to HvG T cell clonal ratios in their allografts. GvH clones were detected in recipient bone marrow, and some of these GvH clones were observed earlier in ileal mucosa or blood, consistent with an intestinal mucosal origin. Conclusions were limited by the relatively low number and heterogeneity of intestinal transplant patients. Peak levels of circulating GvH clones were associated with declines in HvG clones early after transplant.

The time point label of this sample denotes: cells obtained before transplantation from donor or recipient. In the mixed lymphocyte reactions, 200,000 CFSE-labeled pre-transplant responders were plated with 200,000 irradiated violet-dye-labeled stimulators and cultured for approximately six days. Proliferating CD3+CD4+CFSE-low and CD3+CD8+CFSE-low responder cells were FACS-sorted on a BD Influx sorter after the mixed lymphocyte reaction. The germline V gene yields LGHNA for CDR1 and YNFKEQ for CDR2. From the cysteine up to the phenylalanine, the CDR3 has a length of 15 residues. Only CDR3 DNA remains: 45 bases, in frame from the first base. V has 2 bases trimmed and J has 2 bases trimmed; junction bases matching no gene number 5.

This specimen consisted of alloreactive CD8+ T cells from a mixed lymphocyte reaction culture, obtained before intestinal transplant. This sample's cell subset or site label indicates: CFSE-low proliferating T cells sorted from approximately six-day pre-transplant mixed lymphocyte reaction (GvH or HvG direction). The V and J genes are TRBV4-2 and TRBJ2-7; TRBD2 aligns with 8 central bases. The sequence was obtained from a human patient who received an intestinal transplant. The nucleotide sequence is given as TGTGCCAGCAGCCAACCTCGGGGGGGGCCCTACGAGCAGTACTTC. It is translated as CASSQPRGGPYEQYF.